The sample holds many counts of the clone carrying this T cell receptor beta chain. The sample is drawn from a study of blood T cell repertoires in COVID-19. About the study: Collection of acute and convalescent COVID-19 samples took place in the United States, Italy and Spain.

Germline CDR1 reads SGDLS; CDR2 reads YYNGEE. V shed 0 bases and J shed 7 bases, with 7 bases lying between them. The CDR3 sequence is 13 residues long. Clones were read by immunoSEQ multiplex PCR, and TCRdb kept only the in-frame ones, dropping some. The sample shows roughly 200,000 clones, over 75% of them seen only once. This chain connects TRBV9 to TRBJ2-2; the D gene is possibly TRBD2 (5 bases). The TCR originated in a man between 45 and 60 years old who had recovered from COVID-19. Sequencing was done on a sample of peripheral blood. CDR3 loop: CASSVGGVGELFF. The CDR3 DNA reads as TGTGCCAGCAGCGTAGGGGGAGTCGGGGAGCTGTTTTTT.